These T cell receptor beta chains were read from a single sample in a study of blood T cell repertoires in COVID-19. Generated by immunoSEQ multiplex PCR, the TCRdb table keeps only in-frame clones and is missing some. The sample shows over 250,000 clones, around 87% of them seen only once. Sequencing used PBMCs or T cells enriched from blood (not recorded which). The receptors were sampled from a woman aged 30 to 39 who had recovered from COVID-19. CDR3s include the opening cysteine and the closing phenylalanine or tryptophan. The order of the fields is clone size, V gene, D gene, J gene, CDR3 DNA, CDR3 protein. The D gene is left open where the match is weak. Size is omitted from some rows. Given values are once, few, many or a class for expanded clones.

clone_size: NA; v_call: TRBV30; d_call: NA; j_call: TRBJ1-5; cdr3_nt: TGTGCCTGGAGTGTAGGGACCACAGGGCCGAGCGGCAATCAGCCCCAGCATTTT; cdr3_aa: CAWSVGTTGPSGNQPQHF
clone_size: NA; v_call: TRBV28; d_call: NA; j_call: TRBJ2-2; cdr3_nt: TGTGCCAGCAGTAGAGGATCGAACACCGGGGAGCTGTTTTTT; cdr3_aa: CASSRGSNTGELFF
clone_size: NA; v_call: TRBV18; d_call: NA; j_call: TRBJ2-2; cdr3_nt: TGTGCCAGCTCACCACCGTCCAGGGCGAACACCGGGGAGCTGTTTTTT; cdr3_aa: CASSPPSRANTGELFF
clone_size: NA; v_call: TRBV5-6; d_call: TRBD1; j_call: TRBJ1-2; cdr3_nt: TGTGCCAGCAGCTCCGAGCCGGGACAGGTGGCCATCTATGGCTACACCTTC; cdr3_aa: CASSSEPGQVAIYGYTF
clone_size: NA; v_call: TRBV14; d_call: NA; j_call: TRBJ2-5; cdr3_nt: TGTGCCAGCAGCCCCCACCCGGGGAGGAGAGAGACCCAGTACTTC; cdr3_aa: CASSPHPGRRETQYF
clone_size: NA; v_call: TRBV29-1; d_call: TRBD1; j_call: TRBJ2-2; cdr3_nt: TGCAGCGTTGAGGTGTGGGGACAGGGGGGCACCGGGGAGCTGTTTTTT; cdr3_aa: CSVEVWGQGGTGELFF
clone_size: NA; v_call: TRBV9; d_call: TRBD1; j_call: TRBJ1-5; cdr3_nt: TGTGCCAGCAGCGCCTCGGGACAGGTGAATCAGCCCCAGCATTTT; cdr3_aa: CASSASGQVNQPQHF
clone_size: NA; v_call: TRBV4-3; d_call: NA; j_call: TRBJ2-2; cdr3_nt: TGCGCCAGCAGCCAAGATCCTCCCGGGACCGGGGAGCTGTTTTTT; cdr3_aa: CASSQDPPGTGELFF
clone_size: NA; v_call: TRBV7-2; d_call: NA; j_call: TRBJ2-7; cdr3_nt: TGTGCCAGCAGCTTGGCGGGGGCAGCCTACGAGCAGTACTTC; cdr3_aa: CASSLAGAAYEQYF
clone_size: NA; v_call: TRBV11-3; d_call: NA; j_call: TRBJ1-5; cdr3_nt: TGTGCCAGCAGCCCCAGGATCCCCCATCAGCCCCAGCATTTT; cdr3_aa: CASSPRIPHQPQHF
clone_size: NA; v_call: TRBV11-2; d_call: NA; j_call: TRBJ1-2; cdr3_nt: TGTGCCAGCAGCTGGGAGGGGGCTAACTATGGCTACACCTTC; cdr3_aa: CASSWEGANYGYTF
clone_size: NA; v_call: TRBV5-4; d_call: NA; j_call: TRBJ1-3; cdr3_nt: TGTGCCAGCAGCTTGGGGCCAGGTACTGGAAACACCATATATTTT; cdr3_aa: CASSLGPGTGNTIYF
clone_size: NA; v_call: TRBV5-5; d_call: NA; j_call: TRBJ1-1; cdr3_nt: TGTGCCAGCAGCTTGGCAGCGGGGAGAACTGAAGCTTTCTTT; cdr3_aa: CASSLAAGRTEAFF
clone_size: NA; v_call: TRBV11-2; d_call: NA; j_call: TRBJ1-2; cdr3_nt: TGTGCCAGCAGCCCACAATCCGGCTACACCTTC; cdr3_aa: CASSPQSGYTF
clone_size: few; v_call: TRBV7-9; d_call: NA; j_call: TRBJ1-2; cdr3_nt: TGTGCCAGCAGCCCCCCCTTCGGGGGTGTAGGCTACACCTTC; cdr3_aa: CASSPPFGGVGYTF
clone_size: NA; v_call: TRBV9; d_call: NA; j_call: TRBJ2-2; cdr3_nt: TGTGCCAGCAGCTCGAGCGGGCGGGGCACCGGGGAGCTGTTTTTT; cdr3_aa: CASSSSGRGTGELFF
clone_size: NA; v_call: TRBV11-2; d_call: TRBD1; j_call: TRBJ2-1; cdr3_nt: TGTGCCAGCAGACCTAACAGGGGGATAGGGGATGAGCAGTTCTTC; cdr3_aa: CASRPNRGIGDEQFF
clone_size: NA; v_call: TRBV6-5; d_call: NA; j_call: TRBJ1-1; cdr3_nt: TGTGCCAGCAGTTACCTCGGGGGGGGAACTGAAGCTTTCTTT; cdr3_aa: CASSYLGGGTEAFF
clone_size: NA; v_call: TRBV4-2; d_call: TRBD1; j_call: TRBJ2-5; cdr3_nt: TGTGCCAGCAGCCAAGAACCCGACAGGGGGAGAGAGACCCAGTACTTC; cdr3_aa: CASSQEPDRGRETQYF
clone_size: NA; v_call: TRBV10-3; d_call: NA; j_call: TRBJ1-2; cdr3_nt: TGTGCCATCAGTGAAGATCGGGTATCTAGCTACACCTTC; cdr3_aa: CAISEDRVSSYTF
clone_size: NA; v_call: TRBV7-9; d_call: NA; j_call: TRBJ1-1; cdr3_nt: TGTGCCAGCAGCCCCAAAACCGGGTCTAATATCGTAACTGAAGCTTTCTTT; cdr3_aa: CASSPKTGSNIVTEAFF
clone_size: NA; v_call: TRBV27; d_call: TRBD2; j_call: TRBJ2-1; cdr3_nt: TGTGCCAGCAGTTTCGGGACTAGCGGGTTTAATGAGCAGTTCTTC; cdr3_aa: CASSFGTSGFNEQFF
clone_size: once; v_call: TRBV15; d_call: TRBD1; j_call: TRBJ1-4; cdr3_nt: TGTGCCACCAGCAGAGAACTCTTCGGGACAGGGGGCGCGATTGAAAAACTGTTTTTT; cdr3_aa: CATSRELFGTGGAIEKLFF
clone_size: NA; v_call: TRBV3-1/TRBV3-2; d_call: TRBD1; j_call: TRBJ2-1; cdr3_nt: TGTGCCAGCAGCTTGCCGGGACAGGGGTACAATGAGCAGTTCTTC; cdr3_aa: CASSLPGQGYNEQFF